This TCR beta chain was sequenced during a study of primary melanoma T cells and metastatic recurrence (dated by TCRdb to 2019 to 2021). Study-wide context: The cohort comprised 199 primary melanomas of stage T2 to T4, with thickness greater than 1 mm. Progression-free survival was the clinical outcome compared against the T-cell fraction measured by TCR beta sequencing. Whether patient outcome could be predicted by T-cell fraction and T-cell repertoire clonality in primary melanoma tumors was the question this study put to the test. Histopathological grading of tumor-infiltrating lymphocytes was compared with the sequencing-derived T-cell fraction.

The library relied on the immunoSEQ multiplex PCR assay. High-throughput sequencing of the T-cell receptor beta chain was performed on primary melanoma tumor tissue. The authors processed their data as follows. Repertoire analyses included TCRB CDR3 sharing between samples and the distribution of insertions and deletions. A gradient-boosted model ranked how well the T-cell fraction predicted outcome compared with histopathological variables. TCRdb's version of the immuneACCESS table is confined to in-frame rearrangements and falls short of the full clone set. An unresolved V gene accounts for under half of the shortfall where checked; the remainder is of unknown origin. V, J and clone size are those of that table, while D and trimming were read from the DNA. The sample table includes 94 clones. The CDR3 holds 14 amino acids from the cysteine to the phenylalanine. Kept here is only the CDR3 DNA, which spans 42 bases and is read in frame from base 1. The V and J ends are trimmed by 5 bases and 4 bases, leaving 15 bases between them. The CDR1 and CDR2 encoded by the germline V gene are MNHGY and SAAAGT.

Patients had primary melanoma that had been surgically resected and was considered potentially curable but at risk of metastatic recurrence. About this clone itself: Its antigen remains undetermined. The record has no base qualities; no much larger clone is one base away.

On the study overall, not on this receptor specifically: Compared with adding any other histopathological variable to tumor thickness, adding T-cell fraction reportedly produced a bigger improvement in progression-free survival prediction. The tumor T-cell fraction reportedly predicted progression-free survival independently of thickness, ulceration, mitotic rate and age. A T-cell fraction greater than 20% appeared to be protective whatever the ulceration status, mitotic rate or nodal disease. The authors framed an effective T-cell-mediated antitumor response in primary melanoma only as a suggestion, not a demonstrated mechanism.

The sequenced material came from melanoma tumor tissue. The sequence links TRBV6-8 to TRBJ2-7, with TRBD1 tentatively as D gene (6 bases match). This clonotype was sampled from a human donor with melanoma. CDR3 region: CASSPHRVPYEQYF. The nucleotide sequence reads TGTGCCAGCAGTCCCCACAGGGTTCCATACGAGCAGTACTTC.